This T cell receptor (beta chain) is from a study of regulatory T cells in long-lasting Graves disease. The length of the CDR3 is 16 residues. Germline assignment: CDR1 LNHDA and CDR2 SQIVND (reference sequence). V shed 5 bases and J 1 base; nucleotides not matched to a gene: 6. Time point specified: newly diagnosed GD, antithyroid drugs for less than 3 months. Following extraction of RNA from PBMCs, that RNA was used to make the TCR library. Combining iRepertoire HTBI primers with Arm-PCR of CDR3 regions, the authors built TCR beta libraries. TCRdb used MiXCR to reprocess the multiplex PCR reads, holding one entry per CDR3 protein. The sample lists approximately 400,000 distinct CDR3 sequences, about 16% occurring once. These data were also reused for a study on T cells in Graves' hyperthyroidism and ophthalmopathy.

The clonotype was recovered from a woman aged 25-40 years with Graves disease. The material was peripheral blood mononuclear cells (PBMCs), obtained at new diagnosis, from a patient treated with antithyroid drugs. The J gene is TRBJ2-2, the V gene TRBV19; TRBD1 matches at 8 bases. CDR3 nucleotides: TGTGCCAGTAGTGAGGGGACAGGCTGGAACACCGGGGAGCTGTTTTTT. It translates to CASSEGTGWNTGELFF.